At least ten counts were recorded for the clone carrying this T cell receptor beta chain. Its antigen is currently unknown. This specimen comes from a study of T cells in Graves' hyperthyroidism and ophthalmopathy. Study context: Peripheral blood collection took place at initial diagnosis, before any treatment. The study's findings and limits: Peripheral blood also featured most of the thyroid clonotypes expanded above 0.001.

The study included ophthalmopathy patients with Clinical Activity Score at least 3, NOSPECS grade at least 4 and duration under 3 months. The CDR3 spans 12 residues. CDR1 LGHDT and CDR2 YNNKEL come from the germline V gene (reference sequence). With 2 bases removed from V and 4 bases from J, the gap between germline ends came to 5 bases. RNA transcripts gave rise to amplified TCR beta CDR3 regions. Carried out on the TCR CDR3, a first-round RT-PCR used the HTBI primer set. TCRdb independently ran MiXCR on the multiplex PCR reads; one entry per CDR3 protein. The top ten hold 34% of the sample, which has about 640,000 distinct CDR3 sequences, more than 20% seen once.

This clonotype was obtained from a man younger than 45 with Graves' ophthalmopathy. The sequenced material came from blood. V and J are TRBV3-1 and TRBJ2-5; D is uncertain. The CDR3 here is CASSQSAETQYF. As DNA, the CDR3 is TGTGCCAGCAGCCAATCCGCAGAGACCCAGTACTTC.